Sequencing of this T cell receptor beta chain was carried out in a study of shared clonotypes between healthy human individuals. Study background: Each donor had three CD4 naive, three CD4 memory, two CD8 naive and one CD8 memory plate. Study results and caveats: Approximately 5% was the fraction of naive CD4 clonotypes found shared across several donors.

Comments on this clone: What it binds is not known.

Losses at the gene ends were 1 base for V and 1 base for J; bases not matched to a gene: 9. This CDR3 is built from 18 residues. Germline V lookup: CDR1 KGHSH, CDR2 LQKENI. The protocol was immunoSEQ multiplex PCR, while the TCRdb copy is restricted to in-frame clones and leaves out a portion. The sample lists approximately 2.3 million clones, 85% to 95% occurring once. The TCR sequence derives from a man between 18 and 29 years old in good health. Some clones in this sample may be carry-over from other donors' samples. This rearrangement joins TRBV18 to TRBJ2-1; 8 nucleotides line up with TRBD2. The sample was naive CD4+ T cells from PBMCs. Specified subset: CD45RA+ positively selected. Here the CDR3 DNA reads TGTGCCAGCTCACCACGCGCCCCACTAGCGGCATCCTACAATGAGCAGTTCTTC. The encoded protein is CASSPRAPLAASYNEQFF.